This entry describes one T cell receptor (beta chain). This clonotype has more than one count but fewer than ten. Its antigen has not been determined. Per-base qualities were not stored, and no clone one base away is much larger. The sample comes from a study of post-analysis software for immune sequencing data (dated by TCRdb to 2013 to 2016). General notes on the study: Recorded disease courses included relapsing-remitting, secondary progressive and progressive-relapsing multiple sclerosis, with some patients lacking subtype annotation. The patient repertoires were compared against about a dozen previously published healthy control repertoires obtained from donors aged about 6 to 25 years. A subset of samples was prepared in parallel using single-end sample barcoding, then pooled and co-amplified after Illumina adapter ligation. Results the study describes overall, beyond this receptor: Patients showed significantly higher frequencies than controls for a few TRBV segments, among them TRBV5-6, TRBV5-1 and TRBV20-1. The multiple sclerosis patient group was slightly younger than the control group. Normalized Chao1 diversity was significantly lower in multiple sclerosis patients than controls, suggesting substantial peripheral T-cell clonal expansion. Direct clustering with F measure showed strong co-clustering of samples prepared in the same batch, prompting a batch-effect correction.

The junction carries 15 bases between V and J, which are trimmed by 6 bases and 4 bases respectively. Via the germline V gene, CDR1 is SQVTM and CDR2 ANQGSEA. The CDR3 numbers 13 residues from cysteine through phenylalanine. The kept DNA is CDR3 alone, 39 bases in frame from the first base. Receptors were amplified or captured by PCR. The sample was run on an Illumina HiSeq 2500. To reduce PCR and sequencing biases, unique molecular identifiers were built into the TCR beta cDNA libraries. Per 1 to 10 million input T cells, 500,000 or so cDNA molecules were obtained, such that each molecule approximated one T cell. The same protocol used for the earlier healthy control dataset was applied to prepare and sequence the patient libraries. Within a given batch, samples were prepared together, multiplexed and sequenced on the same HiSeq lane. The original pipeline was this. Raw barcoded reads were processed with MIGEC, discarding single-read molecular identifier groups before consensus assembly and CDR3 extraction. Clonotype tables were post-analysed with VDJtools, normalizing diversity by down-sampling all datasets to the smallest sample size. To correct batch-related cross-sample contamination, repertoire overlap clustering matched CDR3 amino acid sequences but not nucleotide sequences. In-frame beta chains were kept once TCRdb had trimmed the public reads at Q25 with fastp and called clones with MiXCR. Every distinct CDR3 protein forms one entry, paired with its most common genes and DNA. The V and J calls shown here were made by TCRdb, not taken from the authors' results. The sample table records roughly 570,000 distinct CDR3 sequences; 30% to 40% of these occur just once. Of the sample, about 6% falls within the top ten clones.

To demonstrate the VDJtools post-analysis software, TCR beta repertoires were profiled from the peripheral blood of about a dozen young patients with multiple sclerosis. Multiple sclerosis patients were children and adolescents aged roughly 6 to 17 years. Sequenced sample: blood. This clonotype was obtained from a girl aged 2-17 years with multiple sclerosis. Rearrangement joined TRBV29-1 to TRBJ1-2, with the D gene not confidently named. CDR3 region: CSVKLDGLYGYTF. The nucleotide sequence is given as TGCAGCGTGAAATTGGACGGCCTCTATGGCTACACCTTC. Outside the CDR3, residues come from the reference TRBV29-1 and TRBJ1-2 proteins, so the full variable domain is: SAVISQKPSRDICQRGTSLTIQCQVDSQVTMMFWYRQQPGQSLTLIATANQGSEATYESGFVIDKFPISRPNLTFSTLTVSNMSPEDSSIYLCSVKLDGLYGYTFGSGTRLTVV.